This T cell receptor (beta chain) was recorded in a study of cytomegalovirus exposure and HLA in healthy donors. Findings of the study overall: Researchers reportedly found TCR beta sequences accurately predicted most subjects' HLA-A and HLA-B alleles.

The PCR was carried out with 60 Vbeta primers and 13 Jbeta primers. Data came from immunoSEQ multiplex PCR; TCRdb stores just in-frame clones and leaves some out. In the table there are 90,000 to 110,000 clones, 77% of which are singletons. A word on this clone: Its antigen remains unknown.

CDR3 length equals 13 residues. Germline loops: CDR1 ENHRY, CDR2 SYGVKD. The germline V and J ends were trimmed by 3 bases and 7 bases, with 7 bases remaining between them. This clonotype was obtained from a woman between 35 and 50 years old in good health and CMV-seropositive. The gene calls are TRBV10-3 and TRBJ1-6, with D maybe TRBD1 (5 bases). Sequenced sample: PBMCs. The CDR3 nucleotides are TGTGCCATCAGTGATTCAGGGAATTCACCCCTCCACTTT. This translates into CAISDSGNSPLHF.